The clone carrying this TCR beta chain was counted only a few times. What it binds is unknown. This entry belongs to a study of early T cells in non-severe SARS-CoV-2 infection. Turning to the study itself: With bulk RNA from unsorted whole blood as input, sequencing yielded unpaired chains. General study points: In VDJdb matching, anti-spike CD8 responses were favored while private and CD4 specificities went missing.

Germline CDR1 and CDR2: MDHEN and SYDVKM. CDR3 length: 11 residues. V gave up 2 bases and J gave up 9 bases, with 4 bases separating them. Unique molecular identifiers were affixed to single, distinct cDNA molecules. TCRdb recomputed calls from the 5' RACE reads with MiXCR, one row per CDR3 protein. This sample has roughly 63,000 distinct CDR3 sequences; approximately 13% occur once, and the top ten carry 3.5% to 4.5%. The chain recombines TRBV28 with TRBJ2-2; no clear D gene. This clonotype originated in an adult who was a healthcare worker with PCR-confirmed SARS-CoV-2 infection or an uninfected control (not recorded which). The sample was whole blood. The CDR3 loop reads CASSLRRELFF. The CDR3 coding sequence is TGTGCCAGCAGTTTACGAAGGGAGCTGTTTTTT.